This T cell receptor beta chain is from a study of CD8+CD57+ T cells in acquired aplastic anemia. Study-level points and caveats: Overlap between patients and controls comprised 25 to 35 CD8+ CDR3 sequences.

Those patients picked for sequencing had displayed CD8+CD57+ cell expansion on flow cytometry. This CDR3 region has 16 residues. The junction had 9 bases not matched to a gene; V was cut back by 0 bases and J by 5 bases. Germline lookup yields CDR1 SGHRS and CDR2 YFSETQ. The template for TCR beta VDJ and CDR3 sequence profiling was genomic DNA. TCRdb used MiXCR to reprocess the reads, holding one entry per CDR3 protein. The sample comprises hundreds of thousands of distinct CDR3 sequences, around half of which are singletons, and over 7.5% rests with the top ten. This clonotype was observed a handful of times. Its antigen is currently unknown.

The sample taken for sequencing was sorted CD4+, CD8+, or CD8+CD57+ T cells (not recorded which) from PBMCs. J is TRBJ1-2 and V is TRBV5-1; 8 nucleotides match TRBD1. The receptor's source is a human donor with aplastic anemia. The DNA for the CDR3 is TGCGCCAGCAGCTTGGAAGGACAGGGATATTCTTATGGCTACACCTTC. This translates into CASSLEGQGYSYGYTF.